The entry that follows covers one T cell receptor (beta chain) sequence. This table comes from immunoSEQ multiplex PCR, and its TCRdb copy is limited to in-frame clones, with some not included. The sample yields about 210,000 clones, 80% to 90% seen once. This specimen belongs to a study of blood T cell repertoires in COVID-19. Trimming stripped 3 bases from V and 0 bases from J, with 15 bases between. Per germline, CDR1 DFQATT and CDR2 SNEGSKA (reference sequence). This CDR3 spans 16 amino acids. The clonotype was recovered from a man aged 18 to 30 with active or convalescent COVID-19. The specimen was peripheral blood. The V call is TRBV20-1, the J call TRBJ2-1; D may be TRBD1 (6 bases). The CDR3 nucleotides are TGCAGTGCTAGTTCTCCGGGACATAGCTCCTACAATGAGCAGTTCTTC. Translated: CSASSPGHSSYNEQFF.